Below, 21 T cell receptor beta chains from the same sample are listed, as sequenced in a study of blood T cells in healthy people across ages. The second PCR ran about 6 to 12 cycles with a sample-barcoded 5' primer and J-beta primers. Each CDR3 protein is one row after TCRdb ran MiXCR on the 5' RACE reads. The sample has some 1.6 million distinct CDR3 sequences, roughly a third seen once. Input material: blood. The receptor source for this set is a woman in her thirties in good health.

The gene calls are TRBV12-3 or TRBV12-4 and TRBJ1-5; D is unclear. The CDR3 runs 15 residues. V was cut by 3 bases and J by 2 bases, with 11 bases left in between. The DNA of the CDR3 is TGTGCCAGCAGTTTTTCGTCAATGGGCAATCAGCCCCAGCATTTT. It translates to CASSFSSMGNQPQHF.

This clonotype was observed a few times. The V call is TRBV5-6, the J call TRBJ2-1, with 8 bases lining up with TRBD1. V shed 0 bases, J shed 5 bases, and the junction held 7 bases outside the gene matches. Germline-derived CDR1 and CDR2 are SGHDT and YYEEEE. There are 16 residues in the CDR3. This CDR3 is CASSLGPGRGHNEQFF. CDR3 sequence (DNA): TGTGCCAGCAGCTTGGGGCCTGGCAGGGGGCACAATGAGCAGTTCTTC.

This chain joins TRBV27 and TRBJ2-1; D remains unclear. With the DNA end fitting TRBJ2-7 better, the J assignment may be wrong. The length of the CDR3 is 15 residues. Germline V lookup: CDR1 MNHEY, CDR2 SMNVEV (reference sequence). CDR3: CASSFGALFPNEQYF. The CDR3 nucleotides read TGTGCCAGCAGTTTCGGCGCTCTGTTCCCCAATGAGCAGTACTTC.

V usage is TRBV11-2 and J usage is TRBJ2-3; 7 positions agree with TRBD2. Germline loops: CDR1 SGHAT, CDR2 FQNNGV. CDR3 length: 18 amino acids. J was trimmed by 4 bases and V by 3 bases; bases with no gene match: 16. The CDR3 protein is CASSLDWASGTSADTQYF. The CDR3, as DNA: TGTGCCAGCAGCTTGGATTGGGCTAGCGGTACATCGGCAGATACGCAGTATTTT.

This sequence joins TRBV6-5 and TRBJ1-5; D is possibly TRBD1 (5 bases). Germline CDR1 and CDR2: MNHEY and SVGAGI. CDR3 length equals 15 residues. V was cut by 4 bases and J by 2 bases, with 12 bases left in between. This CDR3 reads CASSSRRDRNQPQHF. CDR3 sequence (DNA): TGTGCCAGCAGTTCCCGCAGGGACCGCAATCAGCCCCAGCATTTT.

This clonotype was found a few times. V and J are TRBV4-1 and TRBJ1-2; possibly TRBD1 for D (6 bases). Germline V lookup: CDR1 MGHRA, CDR2 YSYEKL. The CDR3 covers 15 residues. The V gene lost 6 bases and the J gene lost 4 bases, with 18 bases spanning the gap. This CDR3 is CASSPRMSGVYGYTF. The CDR3 bases are TGCGCCAGCAGTCCAAGAATGTCAGGGGTCTATGGCTACACCTTC.

This rearrangement joins TRBV7-8 to TRBJ1-5, with 9 nucleotides matching TRBD1. V was pared by 5 bases and J by 9 bases, with 11 bases of the junction left unmatched. CDR1 is SGHVS, CDR2 FQNEAQ, per germline. The CDR3 length is 15 residues. The CDR3 loop reads CASSKGQGPFRPQHF. CDR3 sequence (DNA): TGTGCCAGCAGCAAGGGACAGGGTCCCTTTCGGCCCCAGCATTTT.

This clonotype was picked up many times. The chain recombines TRBV7-9 with TRBJ2-5; possibly TRBD1 for D (6 bases). The length of the CDR3 is 14 residues. Deletions cut 5 bases from V and 2 bases from J, with 12 bases between. Per the germline V gene, CDR1 is SEHNR and CDR2 is FQNEAQ (reference sequence). The CDR3 loop is CASSTGQTQETQYF. The CDR3 nucleotides are TGTGCCAGCAGCACCGGACAGACACAAGAGACCCAGTACTTC.

The J gene is TRBJ1-1, the V gene TRBV20-1, with a tentative D call TRBD1 (5 bases). Per germline, CDR1 DFQATT and CDR2 SNEGSKA (reference sequence). The CDR3 totals 16 residues. Trimming took 5 bases from V and 2 from J, leaving 21 bases between them. The CDR3, as DNA: TGCAGTGCTTATGACATTCGAGGGGTCGATAACACTGAAGCTTTCTTT. This codes for CSAYDIRGVDNTEAFF.

In this sample, this clonotype turned up many times. The V call is TRBV7-8, the J call TRBJ1-5; perhaps TRBD1 as D (6 bases). Germline CDR1 reads SGHVS; CDR2 reads FQNEAQ. The V end lost 4 bases, the J end lost 7 bases, and 17 bases lay between the germline ends. The CDR3 consists of 15 residues. The CDR3 sequence is CASSSGLERGQPQHF. DNA of the CDR3: TGTGCCAGCAGCTCAGGGCTGGAGAGGGGGCAGCCCCAGCATTTT. Drawing the rest from reference TRBV7-8 and TRBJ1-5, the complete variable domain is GAGVSQSPRYKVAKRGQDVALRCDPISGHVSLFWYQQALGQGPEFLTYFQNEAQLDKSGLPSDRFFAERPEGSVSTLKIQRTQQEDSAVYLCASSSGLERGQPQHFGDGTRLSIL.

This clonotype was recorded many times. V is TRBV29-1 and J is TRBJ2-1; a weak D match, TRBD1 (5 bases). The V end was cut by 1 base, the J end by 8 bases, with 9 bases between. CDR1 SQVTM and CDR2 ANQGSEA come from the germline V gene. The CDR3 consists of 12 residues. The chain's CDR3 is CSVEGRAHEQFF. The DNA of the CDR3 is TGCAGCGTTGAAGGCAGGGCCCATGAGCAGTTCTTC.

Remarks on this clonotype: Since no conserved phenylalanine or tryptophan closes the CDR3, a read error is the likely cause. This chain links TRBV7-2 with TRBJ2-3; TRBD2 is a possible D gene (7 bases). This CDR3 contains 16 residues. Germline CDR1 is SGHTA and CDR2 is FQGNSA. V was trimmed by 5 bases and J by 1 base, leaving 16 bases between them. DNA of the CDR3: TGTGCCAGCAGCGCTACTGGGCGGGGGCGCACAGATACGCAGTATTTG. Translating it yields CASSATGRGRTDTQYL.

This clonotype was seen a handful of times. The chain combines TRBV28 with TRBJ2-2; 13 nucleotides align to TRBD2. Germline CDR1 is MDHEN and CDR2 is SYDVKM. Trimming cost V 4 bases and J 8 bases; bases outside gene matches: 7. The CDR3 is made up of 16 amino acids. The CDR3 sequence is CASSSGTSGVTGELFF. The CDR3 DNA reads TGTGCCAGCAGTTCCGGGACTAGCGGGGTCACAGGGGAGCTGTTTTTT.

A few counts support this clonotype. The CDR3 sequence is CASSGGTGFSSPLHF. The CDR3 bases are TGTGCCAGCAGTGGGGGGACAGGCTTTAGTTCACCCCTCCACTTT. The chain carries TRBV6-6 and TRBJ1-6, with 8 bases matching TRBD1. Germline V lookup: CDR1 MNHNY, CDR2 SVGAGI (reference sequence). V shed 5 bases and J 9 bases; nucleotides not matched to a gene: 9. The CDR3 length is 15 residues.

This chain connects TRBV5-5 to TRBJ2-5; unclear D gene. Trimming removed 2 bases from V and 4 bases from J, with 9 bases in between. Germline V gene data show CDR1 as SGHKS and CDR2 as YYEKEE (reference sequence). This CDR3 contains 13 residues. This chain's CDR3 is CASSFSLGETQYF. The CDR3 DNA sequence: TGTGCCAGCAGCTTCAGTCTGGGAGAGACCCAGTACTTC.

The chain couples TRBV27 to TRBJ1-2; D is uncertain. Trimming pared 5 bases from V and 3 bases from J, leaving 25 bases between. In germline, CDR1 is MNHEY, CDR2 SMNVEV (reference sequence). The CDR3 loop spans 18 amino acids. The CDR3 region is CASSRTTGKQSLYYGYTF. CDR3 DNA sequence: TGTGCCAGCAGTCGCACGACCGGGAAGCAAAGTTTGTACTATGGCTACACCTTC.

This clonotype came up many times. The chain couples TRBV12-3 or TRBV12-4 to TRBJ2-7; D perhaps matches TRBD2 (6 bases). Trimming shortened V by 9 bases and J by 1 base, and 13 bases separated the two germline ends. The CDR3 consists of 13 residues. CDR3 sequence: CASPGLLSYEQYF. CDR3 coding DNA: TGTGCCAGTCCGGGACTCCTATCCTACGAGCAGTACTTC.

About this clonotype itself: The junction and the germline gene differ at one end; a read error may be behind it. The chain uses TRBV10-3 and TRBJ2-7, with D hard to call. The J call may be mistaken, given a closer DNA end match to TRBJ2-5. The CDR3 spans 14 residues. In germline, CDR1 is ENHRY, CDR2 SYGVKD. This chain's CDR3 is CAVSESKGMQTQYF. CDR3 coding DNA: TGTGCCGTCAGTGAGTCGAAGGGAATGCAGACCCAGTACTTC.

The chain joins TRBV5-6 to TRBJ2-1; the match to TRBD2 covers 14 bases. The V gene end was trimmed by 0 bases and the J gene end by 9 bases; junction bases not matched to a gene: 8. This CDR3 has 17 residues. The germline V gene has CDR1 SGHDT and CDR2 YYEEEE. DNA of the CDR3: TGTGCCAGCAGCTTGGCCGCGACTAGCGGGAGGGGGAGTGAGCAGTTCTTC. It translates to CASSLAATSGRGSEQFF. Full variable domain (missing parts from reference TRBV5-6 and TRBJ2-1): DAGVTQSPTHLIKTRGQQVTLRCSPKSGHDTVSWYQQALGQGPQFIFQYYEEEERQRGNFPDRFSGHQFPNYSSELNVNALLLGDSALYLCASSLAATSGRGSEQFFGPGTRLTVL.

Many counts were recorded for this clonotype. At one end, the junction sequence differs from germline, possibly due to a read error. The chain employs TRBV5-1 and TRBJ2-1; 15 nucleotides align to TRBD2. The CDR3 sequence is 15 residues long. The germline CDR1 and CDR2 sequences are SGHRS and YFSETQ. CDR3 amino acids: CASSPGLAGGNEQFF. DNA of the CDR3: TGTGCCAGCAGTCCAGGACTAGCGGGGGGGAATGAGCAGTTCTTC.

This clonotype was counted between two and nine times. The chain combines TRBV20-1 with TRBJ2-7; a possible D gene is TRBD1 (6 bases). Per the germline V gene, CDR1 is DFQATT and CDR2 is SNEGSKA (reference sequence). This CDR3 region has 15 residues. V lost 4 bases, J lost 3 bases, and 19 bases lay in between. The CDR3 loop is CSAKGDDSNRYEQYF. Written as DNA, the CDR3 is TGCAGTGCTAAGGGGGACGACTCGAACCGCTACGAGCAGTACTTC.